One sample yielded the 30 T cell receptor beta chains listed below, sequenced in a study of human T cells and chemical hapten exposure. TCRdb recomputed calls from the RACE reads with MiXCR, one row per CDR3 protein. The table shows around 180,000 distinct CDR3 sequences, with more than 25% occurring only once. Stated time point: pre-sensitization, week 0. Treatment denoted: therapeutic diphenylcyclopropenone sensitization with weekly scalp DPC. This sample comprised whole blood, obtained in connection with sensitization to the hapten diphenylcyclopropenone (DPC). The receptors stem from a woman in her twenties or thirties with alopecia areata. Some clones in this sample may be carry-over from other donors' samples.

A few counts support this clonotype. The chain combines TRBV4-2 with TRBJ1-2; D gene ambiguous. The CDR3 runs 12 residues. The germline CDR1 and CDR2 sequences are LGHNA and YNFKEQ. Trimming left V 2 bases short and J 7 bases short, with 8 bases between. CDR3 bases: TGTGCCAGCAGCCAAATGCGGGTTGGCTACACCTTC. This encodes CASSQMRVGYTF.

The V and J genes are TRBV20-1 and TRBJ1-1, with unresolved D. The germline V and J ends were trimmed by 0 bases and 1 base, with 6 bases remaining between them. The germline V gene encodes CDR1 DFQATT and CDR2 SNEGSKA (reference sequence). The CDR3 sequence is 13 residues long. The CDR3 sequence is CSARDPGNTEAFF. The CDR3 DNA reads as TGCAGTGCTAGAGATCCGGGGAACACTGAAGCTTTCTTT.

This chain links TRBV5-1 with TRBJ1-5; D is undetermined. Germline CDR1 is SGHRS and CDR2 is YFSETQ. V lost 1 base and J lost 1, with 9 bases in between. CDR3 size: 15 residues. CDR3 DNA: TGCGCCAGCAGCTTGTCGGGGATAAGCAATCAGCCCCAGCATTTT. Its translation is CASSLSGISNQPQHF. Supplemented by reference TRBV5-1 and TRBJ1-5, the full variable domain reads KAGVTQTPRYLIKTRGQQVTLSCSPISGHRSVSWYQQTPGQGLQFLFEYFSETQRNKGNFPGRFSGRQFSNSRSEMNVSTLELGDSALYLCASSLSGISNQPQHFGDGTRLSIL.

This chain links TRBV12-3 or TRBV12-4 with TRBJ1-1, with TRBD1 as a possible D gene (6 bases). V shed 6 bases and J shed 4 bases, with 15 bases lying between them. The CDR3 runs 14 residues. CDR3 nucleotide sequence: TGTGCCAGCAGCCCGTACAGGGCCGGCACTGAAGCTTTCTTT. Translating it yields CASSPYRAGTEAFF.

There are a few counts of this clonotype. V is TRBV28 and J is TRBJ2-7; weak D call: TRBD1 (5 bases). Germline CDR1 reads MDHEN; CDR2 reads SYDVKM. The length of the CDR3 is 16 residues. Trimming removed 2 bases at V and 3 bases at J, with 17 bases between. This CDR3 is CASSLAGLWTSYEQYF. In DNA form, the CDR3 reads TGTGCCAGCAGTTTAGCCGGCCTTTGGACAAGCTACGAGCAGTACTTC.

The chain has TRBV10-1 and TRBJ1-4, with TRBD1 identical over 8 bases. CDR1 and CDR2 from the germline V gene are WNHNN and SYGVQD (reference sequence). V lost 5 bases, J lost 5 bases, and 7 bases stayed unmatched. The CDR3 is made up of 15 amino acids. The CDR3 nucleotides read TGCGCCAGCAGTAAAGACAGGGGCCGAAATGAAAAACTGTTTTTT. Its protein is CASSKDRGRNEKLFF.

This clonotype was seen a few times. The chain has TRBV29-1 and TRBJ2-7; 13 bases are shared with TRBD2. Per the germline V gene, CDR1 is SQVTM and CDR2 is ANQGSEA. The junction had 3 bases not matched to a gene; V was cut back by 7 bases and J by 3 bases. The CDR3 extends over 13 amino acids. Here the CDR3 reads CSAGLAGDYEQYF. In DNA form, the CDR3 reads TGCAGCGCCGGACTAGCGGGGGACTACGAGCAGTACTTC.

The chain links TRBV5-1 to TRBJ1-1, with D perhaps TRBD1 (5 bases). The CDR3 runs to 13 residues. CDR1 and CDR2 from the germline V gene are SGHRS and YFSETQ. V lost 1 base and J lost 5, with 9 bases in between. CDR3 nucleotide sequence: TGCGCCAGCAGCTTGACGGGGCAAACTGAAGCTTTCTTT. Protein: CASSLTGQTEAFF.

The V and J genes are TRBV20-1 and TRBJ1-6; the D is unclear. The germline V gene encodes CDR1 DFQATT and CDR2 SNEGSKA (reference sequence). The CDR3 covers 14 residues. The V and J ends lost 7 bases and 0 bases respectively, with 10 bases between them. CDR3 DNA sequence: TGCAGTGTTAGTTCCCGCTCCTATAATTCACCCCTCCACTTT. It yields the protein CSVSSRSYNSPLHF.

The chain recombines TRBV12-3 or TRBV12-4 with TRBJ1-1; D remains unclear. V was shortened by 2 bases and J by 5 bases, with 9 bases between the two germline ends. The length of the CDR3 is 13 residues. The CDR3: CASSLRGWTEAFF. The CDR3 region has the DNA TGTGCCAGCAGTTTACGAGGGTGGACTGAAGCTTTCTTT.

This clonotype was recorded a few times. The V call is TRBV6-5, the J call TRBJ1-2; no firm D call. This CDR3 is built from 11 residues. Trimming shortened V by 5 bases and J by 3 bases, and 4 bases separated the two germline ends. Germline assignment: CDR1 MNHEY and CDR2 SVGAGI. CDR3 region: CASSGHYGYTF. CDR3 DNA sequence: TGTGCCAGCAGTGGACACTATGGCTACACCTTC.

The rearrangement uses TRBV7-2 and TRBJ2-1; 7 bases are shared with TRBD2. Germline-derived CDR1 and CDR2 are SGHTA and FQGNSA. V dropped 0 bases and J dropped 13; count of bases not matched to a gene: 9. The CDR3 loop spans 14 amino acids. The CDR3 loop is CASSLAWGGSPQFF. In DNA form, the CDR3 reads TGTGCCAGCAGCTTAGCGTGGGGGGGGTCCCCTCAGTTCTTC.

This clonotype has only a few counts. The CDR3 protein is CSFWVNTGELFF. The CDR3 DNA sequence: TGCAGCTTCTGGGTTAACACCGGGGAGCTGTTTTTT. The chain employs TRBV29-1 and TRBJ2-2; D gene unclear. This CDR3 is 12 amino acids long. Trimming left V 8 bases short and J 2 bases short, with 9 bases between. Per the germline V gene, CDR1 is SQVTM and CDR2 is ANQGSEA.

This clonotype was counted a few times. The chain combines TRBV10-3 with TRBJ2-4; 8 positions match TRBD1. The junction had 6 bases not matched to a gene; V was cut back by 8 bases and J by 6 bases. The CDR3 totals 13 residues. CDR1 is ENHRY, CDR2 SYGVKD, per germline. CDR3 nucleotides: TGTGCCATCGGGGACAGGAAAGCAAACATTCAGTACTTC. It codes for CAIGDRKANIQYF.

This clonotype was found a few times. This chain connects TRBV5-1 to TRBJ2-1, with a possible D match to TRBD1 (7 bases). CDR3 length: 16 amino acids. The V gene's germline CDR1 is SGHRS and CDR2 YFSETQ. V gave up 0 bases and J gave up 8 bases, with 18 bases separating them. In nucleotides, the CDR3 is TGCGCCAGCAGCTTGGGCTTGCGGGACAGTGGGGATGAGCAGTTCTTC. The encoded protein is CASSLGLRDSGDEQFF.

The chain has TRBV7-2 and TRBJ2-7, with 12 bases lining up with TRBD2. Looked up from germline, CDR1 is SGHTA and CDR2 is FQGNSA. V trimming: 5 bases; J trimming: 1 base; junction bases outside the gene matches: 3. The CDR3 is 15 amino acids. In nucleotides, the CDR3 is TGTGCCAGCAGCCCAACTAGCGGGGGGTCCTACGAGCAGTACTTC. Amino acids: CASSPTSGGSYEQYF. The variable domain in full, with the rest retrieved from reference TRBV7-2 and TRBJ2-7, is GAGVSQSPSNKVTEKGKDVELRCDPISGHTALYWYRQSLGQGLEFLIYFQGNSAPDKSGLPSDRFSAERTGGSVSTLTIQRTQQEDSAVYLCASSPTSGGSYEQYFGPGTRLTVT.

The V and J genes are TRBV20-1 and TRBJ1-6, with TRBD1 identical over 7 bases. The CDR3 consists of 13 residues. V dropped 6 bases and J dropped 11; count of bases not matched to a gene: 10. Germline loops: CDR1 DFQATT, CDR2 SNEGSKA (reference sequence). The CDR3 sequence: CSAGVSGGPPLHF. In DNA, the CDR3 is TGCAGTGCCGGGGTATCAGGGGGTCCACCCCTCCACTTT.

The genes are TRBV20-1 and TRBJ2-5; the D gene is possibly TRBD1 (5 bases). CDR1 is DFQATT, CDR2 SNEGSKA, per germline (reference sequence). V gave up 4 bases and J gave up 0 bases, with 6 bases separating them. CDR3 length: 12 residues. This chain's CDR3 is CSATGNQETQYF. The CDR3 DNA is TGCAGTGCTACAGGGAACCAAGAGACCCAGTACTTC.

The chain uses TRBV29-1 and TRBJ2-7; 7 bases line up with TRBD2. Germline lookup yields CDR1 SQVTM and CDR2 ANQGSEA. CDR3 length: 13 residues. The ends lost 7 bases at V and 3 bases at J; junction bases unmatched: 9. The CDR3 is CSAGEGGYYEQYF. The CDR3 DNA reads as TGCAGCGCCGGGGAGGGAGGGTACTACGAGCAGTACTTC.

The rearrangement links TRBV28 to TRBJ1-5, with D uncertain. The ends were cut back, 2 bases at V and 7 bases at J, with 6 bases in the middle. The CDR3 is 12 amino acids. Germline V CDR1 and CDR2: MDHEN, SYDVKM. CDR3 nucleotides: TGTGCCAGCAGTTTAATCCGGCAGCCCCAGCATTTT. Translating gives CASSLIRQPQHF.

The table lists this clonotype with a few counts. The chain links TRBV28 to TRBJ2-1; 7 nucleotides match TRBD2. Germline CDR1 is MDHEN and CDR2 is SYDVKM. This CDR3 comprises 15 residues. V was pared by 5 bases and J by 2 bases, with 6 bases of the junction left unmatched. In nucleotides, the CDR3 is TGTGCCAGCAGTGGGGGAGGGGTGCCCTACAATGAGCAGTTCTTC. As protein: CASSGGGVPYNEQFF.

This clonotype was found a few times. The chain has TRBV4-2 and TRBJ2-3; D is undetermined. CDR1 and CDR2 from the germline V gene are LGHNA and YNFKEQ. The CDR3 runs to 13 residues. V lost 0 bases and J lost 6, with 7 bases in between. The CDR3 region is CASSQDNLDTQYF. The DNA for the CDR3 is TGTGCCAGCAGCCAAGATAATCTTGATACGCAGTATTTT.

The chain couples TRBV18 to TRBJ1-1; 8 bases are shared with TRBD1. Germline V gives CDR1 KGHSH, CDR2 LQKENI. The CDR3 has 17 amino acids. J gave up 5 bases and V 0 bases, and 11 bases lay outside the gene matches. The DNA of the CDR3 is TGTGCCAGCTCACCACCGAACGGACAGGGAGGGAGGACTGAAGCTTTCTTT. This codes for CASSPPNGQGGRTEAFF.

The rearrangement links TRBV18 to TRBJ2-7; D remains unclear. The germline gives CDR1 KGHSH, CDR2 LQKENI. Trimming left V 2 bases short and J 0 bases short, with 5 bases between. This CDR3 spans 13 amino acids. The CDR3 sequence: CASSPEDSYEQYF. Here the CDR3 DNA reads TGTGCCAGCTCACCAGAAGACTCCTACGAGCAGTACTTC.

The chain combines TRBV11-3 with TRBJ1-2; D is unclear. The CDR3 is 12 amino acids. Germline V gene data show CDR1 as SGHNT and CDR2 as YENEEA. Trimming stripped 3 bases from V and 5 bases from J, with 7 bases between. This CDR3 is CASSFVGYGYTF. CDR3 nucleotides: TGTGCCAGCAGCTTTGTGGGATATGGCTACACCTTC.

This clonotype is labeled medium-sized. V is TRBV6-2 or TRBV6-3 and J is TRBJ1-2; a weak D match, TRBD1 (5 bases). Germline CDR1 is MNHEY and CDR2 is SVGEGT. V lost 1 base and J 3 bases, leaving 9 bases between the germline ends. This CDR3 spans 14 amino acids. The CDR3 loop reads CASSYYRRYYGYTF. The CDR3 DNA reads TGTGCCAGCAGTTACTACAGGCGATACTATGGCTACACCTTC.

This clonotype appeared a single time. The chain links TRBV5-1 to TRBJ1-4; D is perhaps TRBD1 (5 bases). Looked up from germline, CDR1 is SGHRS and CDR2 is YFSETQ. This CDR3 has 13 residues. Trimming removed 0 bases at V and 7 bases at J, with 7 bases between. The CDR3 here is CASSLAGVEKLFF. As DNA, the CDR3 is TGCGCCAGCAGCTTGGCGGGGGTTGAAAAACTGTTTTTT.

The rearrangement uses TRBV5-1 and TRBJ1-4; D is undetermined. The CDR3 spans 14 residues. Between the trimmed V and J ends, which lost 3 bases and 4 bases, there was a span of 10 bases. Germline V gene data show CDR1 as SGHRS and CDR2 as YFSETQ. The CDR3 reads CASSSTAYNEKLFF. The CDR3 DNA reads as TGCGCCAGCAGCTCGACGGCCTATAATGAAAAACTGTTTTTT. The variable domain in full, with the rest retrieved from reference TRBV5-1 and TRBJ1-4, is KAGVTQTPRYLIKTRGQQVTLSCSPISGHRSVSWYQQTPGQGLQFLFEYFSETQRNKGNFPGRFSGRQFSNSRSEMNVSTLELGDSALYLCASSSTAYNEKLFFGSGTQLSVL.

V usage is TRBV11-1 and J usage is TRBJ1-1; TRBD1 is a possible D gene (5 bases). The V end was cut by 4 bases, the J end by 4 bases, with 16 bases between. Germline CDR1 and CDR2: SGHAT and FQDESV (reference sequence). This CDR3 comprises 15 residues. The CDR3: CASSYGSWQGTEAFF. Here the CDR3 DNA reads TGTGCCAGCAGCTATGGGTCGTGGCAGGGCACTGAAGCTTTCTTT.

This clonotype was detected a few times. The chain has TRBV27 and TRBJ2-7; 9 bases map to TRBD1. Unmatched junction bases numbered 6, after V lost 8 bases and J lost 1 base. The CDR3 loop spans 14 amino acids. Looked up from germline, CDR1 is MNHEY and CDR2 is SMNVEV (reference sequence). The CDR3: CASGKTGGSYEQYF. CDR3 bases: TGTGCCAGCGGAAAGACAGGGGGATCCTACGAGCAGTACTTC.